This T cell receptor (beta chain) was documented in a study of blood T cells in healthy people across ages. Across the study: Capture via template switching afforded approximately one barcoded beta molecule per two T cells. Study-level results: Because donor CMV status was unknown, expanded clonotype changes were possibly confounded. Per million T cells, the diversity of TCR beta decreased roughly linearly as age advanced.

The authors ran a second PCR of 7 to 11 cycles using a sample-barcoded 5' primer and a J-beta primer mix. TCRdb recomputed calls from the 5' RACE reads with MiXCR, one row per CDR3 protein. Of about 1.8 million distinct CDR3 sequences in the sample, roughly 49% are singletons; the top ten hold 2% to 2.5%. This clonotype showed up just once. Antigen unknown. Material for sequencing was blood. This TCR came from a woman aged 40 to 50 in good health.

The CDR3 DNA sequence: TGTGCCAGCAGCTCGGGGTTCGACGGGTACTACGAGCAGTACTTC. Its translation is CASSSGFDGYYEQYF. The J gene is TRBJ2-5, the V gene TRBV5-5; D is perhaps TRBD2 (5 bases). Matching the DNA end better, TRBJ2-7 makes the J call doubtful. Germline lookup yields CDR1 SGHKS and CDR2 YYEKEE (reference sequence). This CDR3 is built from 15 residues.